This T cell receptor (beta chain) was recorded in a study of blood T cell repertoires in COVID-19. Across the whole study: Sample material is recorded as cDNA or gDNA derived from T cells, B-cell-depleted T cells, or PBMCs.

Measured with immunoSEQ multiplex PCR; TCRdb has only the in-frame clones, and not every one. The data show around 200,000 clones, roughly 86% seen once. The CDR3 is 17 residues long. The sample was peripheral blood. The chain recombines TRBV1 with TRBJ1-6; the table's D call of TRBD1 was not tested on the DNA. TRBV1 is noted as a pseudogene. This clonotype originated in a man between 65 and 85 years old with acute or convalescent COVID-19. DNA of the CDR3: TGCACCAGCAGCCAAGATCGGAAGACAGGGGGCGATTCACCCCTCCACTTT. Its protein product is CTSSQDRKTGGDSPLHF.